This passage covers 9 T cell receptor beta chains from one sample sequenced in a study of cytomegalovirus exposure and HLA in healthy donors. This PCR relied on a set of 60 Vbeta primers and 13 Jbeta primers. Libraries were prepared by immunoSEQ multiplex PCR; TCRdb keeps only in-frame clonotypes and omits some of them. The sample yields about 110,000 clones, 81% seen once. What was sequenced was PBMCs. The receptor source for this set is a man aged 30 to 45 in good health and CMV-seronegative.

V and J are TRBV28 and TRBJ1-1; possible D gene TRBD1, 5 bases. In germline, CDR1 is MDHEN, CDR2 SYDVKM. Between the trimmed V and J ends, which lost 7 bases and 6 bases, there was a span of 18 bases. CDR3 length equals 14 residues. In DNA, the CDR3 is TGTGCCAGCATCCCTGACGGGGGGACCGCTGAAGCTTTCTTT. Translating it yields CASIPDGGTAEAFF.

This clone was seen only a few times. The chain combines TRBV6-1 with TRBJ1-1, with TRBD1 as a possible D gene (6 bases). There are 14 residues in the CDR3. In germline, CDR1 is MNHNS, CDR2 SASEGT. The germline V and J ends were trimmed by 5 bases and 1 base, with 11 bases remaining between them. The CDR3 DNA reads TGTGCCAGCAGTAAGGGACAAAAGAACACTGAAGCTTTCTTT. Translated: CASSKGQKNTEAFF.

The chain carries TRBV29-1 and TRBJ2-3; possible D gene TRBD1, 5 bases. CDR3 length: 15 residues. V was shortened by 1 base and J by 2 bases, with 13 bases between the two germline ends. The germline CDR1 and CDR2 sequences are SQVTM and ANQGSEA. CDR3 residues: CSVEVNKGPTDTQYF. The DNA of the CDR3 is TGCAGCGTTGAAGTTAACAAGGGGCCCACAGATACGCAGTATTTT.

The rearrangement joins TRBV5-1 to TRBJ2-5, with TRBD2 identical over 8 bases. The CDR3 runs 15 residues. J gave up 2 bases and V 4 bases, and 7 bases lay outside the gene matches. Germline V gives CDR1 SGHRS, CDR2 YFSETQ. The CDR3 DNA follows: TGCGCCAGCAGCCAAGCGGGGGCCTCACAAGAGACCCAGTACTTC. Its protein is CASSQAGASQETQYF. Full variable domain (remainder filled in from reference TRBV5-1 and TRBJ2-5): KAGVTQTPRYLIKTRGQQVTLSCSPISGHRSVSWYQQTPGQGLQFLFEYFSETQRNKGNFPGRFSGRQFSNSRSEMNVSTLELGDSALYLCASSQAGASQETQYFGPGTRLLVL.

In DNA, the CDR3 is TGTGCCAGCAGCTTAGGTACAGCTACTAGCGGGAGGGCCGAGGGAGAGACCCAGTACTTC. Translation gives CASSLGTATSGRAEGETQYF. J is TRBJ2-5 and V is TRBV7-8; 13 nucleotides match TRBD2. The V segment lost 1 base and the J segment 4 bases; nucleotides outside the gene matches: 15. CDR3 length: 20 residues. CDR1 and CDR2 (germline): SGHVS, FQNEAQ. The variable domain in full, completed from reference TRBV7-8 and TRBJ2-5, reads GAGVSQSPRYKVAKRGQDVALRCDPISGHVSLFWYQQALGQGPEFLTYFQNEAQLDKSGLPSDRFFAERPEGSVSTLKIQRTQQEDSAVYLCASSLGTATSGRAEGETQYFGPGTRLLVL.

The chain carries TRBV6-5 and TRBJ2-4, with 8 bases identical to TRBD2. Germline-derived CDR1 and CDR2 are MNHEY and SVGAGI. After removal of 6 bases from V and 5 bases from J, the junction contained 3 bases not matched to a gene. The CDR3 sequence is 13 residues long. CDR3 sequence: CASRSGGENIQYF. Here the CDR3 DNA reads TGTGCCAGCAGGTCGGGGGGGGAAAACATTCAGTACTTC.

The rearrangement links TRBV11-3 to TRBJ2-3, with TRBD2 matching over 9 bases. Losses at the gene ends were 4 bases for V and 3 bases for J; bases not matched to a gene: 11. Germline V gene data show CDR1 as SGHNT and CDR2 as YENEEA. This CDR3 is built from 17 residues. The DNA for the CDR3 is TGTGCCAGCAGCTCCGCCCGTTTAGCGGGGGAGACAGATACGCAGTATTTT. It encodes CASSSARLAGETDTQYF.

The chain combines TRBV2 with TRBJ2-5; 12 nucleotides agree with TRBD2. The CDR3 is 17 amino acids. V lost 6 bases and J lost 4; bases outside the gene matches: 12. Germline CDR1 reads SNHLY; CDR2 reads FYNNEI. CDR3 region: CASSGGSLAGGLETQYF. CDR3 nucleotides: TGTGCCAGCAGCGGGGGGTCTCTAGCGGGAGGGCTAGAGACCCAGTACTTC.

The chain links TRBV2 to TRBJ2-7, with D possibly being TRBD2 (6 bases). V dropped 2 bases and J dropped 7 bases, with 18 bases sitting between them. The CDR3 loop spans 15 amino acids. Germline CDR1 SNHLY, CDR2 FYNNEI. The chain's CDR3 is CASSEKRTGVGEQYF. For the CDR3, the DNA is TGTGCCAGCAGTGAAAAGAGGACGGGGGTGGGGGAGCAGTACTTC.